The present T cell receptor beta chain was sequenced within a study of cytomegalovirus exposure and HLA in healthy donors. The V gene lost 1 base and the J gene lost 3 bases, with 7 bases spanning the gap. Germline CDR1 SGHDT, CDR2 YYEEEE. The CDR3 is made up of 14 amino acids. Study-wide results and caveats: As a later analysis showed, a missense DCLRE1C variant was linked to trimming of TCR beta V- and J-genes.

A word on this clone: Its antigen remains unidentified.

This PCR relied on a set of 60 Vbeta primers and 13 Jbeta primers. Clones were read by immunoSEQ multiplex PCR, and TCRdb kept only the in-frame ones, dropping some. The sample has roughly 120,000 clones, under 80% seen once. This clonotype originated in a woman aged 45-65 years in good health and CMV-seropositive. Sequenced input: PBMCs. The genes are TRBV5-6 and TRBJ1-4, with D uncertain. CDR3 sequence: CASSLRRSNEKLFF. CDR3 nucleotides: TGTGCCAGCAGCTTGCGGAGGTCTAATGAAAAACTGTTTTTT.